This TCR beta chain derives from a study of regulatory T cells in long-lasting Graves disease. Germline CDR1 is SGDLS and CDR2 is YYNGEE. This CDR3 region has 14 residues. Trimming shortened V by 0 bases and J by 7 bases, and 14 bases separated the two germline ends. The time point here: newly diagnosed GD, antithyroid drugs for less than 3 months. The TCR library was made from RNA that had been extracted from PBMCs in TRIzol. Arm-PCR of CDR3 regions and iRepertoire HTBI primers were the basis on which TCR beta libraries were built. TCRdb re-called the multiplex PCR reads through MiXCR, storing one row per CDR3 protein. This sample has about 470,000 distinct CDR3 sequences; 15% occur once, and the top ten carry about a sixth. This clonotype has a handful of counts. This sample also belongs to another study, concerning T cells in Graves' hyperthyroidism and ophthalmopathy. That study reports: Diagnostic decisions used clinical symptoms, serum thyroxine and TRAb, thyroid ultrasound and orbital computed tomography.

Sequencing was performed on peripheral blood mononuclear cells (PBMCs), taken at new diagnosis, from a patient treated with antithyroid drugs. The TCR sequence derives from a woman aged 30 to 39 with Graves disease. The chain is built from TRBV9 and TRBJ2-7; either TRBD1 or TRBD2 may supply D (6 bases each). Here the CDR3 DNA reads TGTGCCAGCAGCGTAGGGGGGGCCGTGGGGGAGCAGTACTTC. It specifies CASSVGGAVGEQYF.